This TCR beta chain appears in the sequencing data of a study of blood T cell repertoires in COVID-19. Study-level background: Material from acute and convalescent COVID-19 was sourced from the United States, Italy and Spain. T cells, B-cell-depleted T cells, or PBMCs provided the cDNA or gDNA that served as material.

In the authors' workflow: For nucleated cells, counts were estimated from reference gene primer amplification. TCRdb's table, derived via immunoSEQ multiplex PCR, lists solely in-frame clones and lacks some. That table furnishes V, J and clone size, whereas the DNA furnished D and trimming. Found here are approximately 210,000 clones, more than 75% of them singletons; the top ten hold 1.9%. After removal of 4 bases from V and 0 bases from J, the junction contained 5 bases not matched to a gene. Germline lookup yields CDR1 SGHRS and CDR2 YFSETQ. The CDR3 has 17 residues. This TCR was sampled from a man aged 35-49 years with active or convalescent COVID-19. The chain carries TRBV5-1 and TRBJ2-3, with 13 bases matching TRBD2. Sequenced: peripheral blood. The CDR3 DNA sequence: TGCGCCAGCAGCCAGGGGACTAGCGGGATAAGCACAGATACGCAGTATTTT. This codes for CASSQGTSGISTDTQYF.